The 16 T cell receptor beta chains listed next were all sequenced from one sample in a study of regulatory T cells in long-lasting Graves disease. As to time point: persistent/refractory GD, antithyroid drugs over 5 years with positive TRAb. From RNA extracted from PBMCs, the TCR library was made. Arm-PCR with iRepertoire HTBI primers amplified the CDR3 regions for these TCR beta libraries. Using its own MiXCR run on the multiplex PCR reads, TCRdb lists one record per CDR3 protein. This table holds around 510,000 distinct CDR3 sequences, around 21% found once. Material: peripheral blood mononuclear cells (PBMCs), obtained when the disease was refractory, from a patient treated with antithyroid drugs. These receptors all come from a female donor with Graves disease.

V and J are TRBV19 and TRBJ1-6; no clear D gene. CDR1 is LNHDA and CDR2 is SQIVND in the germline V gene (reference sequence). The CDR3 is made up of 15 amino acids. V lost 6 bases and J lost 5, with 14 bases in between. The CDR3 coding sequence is TGTGCCAGTAGAGGTCAGGTGGCCGATAATTCACCCCTCCACTTT. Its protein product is CASRGQVADNSPLHF.

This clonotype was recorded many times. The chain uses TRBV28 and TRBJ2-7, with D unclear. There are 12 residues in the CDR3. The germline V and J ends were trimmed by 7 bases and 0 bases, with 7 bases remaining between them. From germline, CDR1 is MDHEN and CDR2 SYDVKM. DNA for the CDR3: TGTGCCAGCAAAGACATCTCCTACGAGCAGTACTTC. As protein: CASKDISYEQYF. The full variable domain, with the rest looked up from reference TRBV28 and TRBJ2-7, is DVKVTQSSRYLVKRTGEKVFLECVQDMDHENMFWYRQDPGLGLRLIYFSYDVKMKEKGDIPEGYSVSREKKERFSLILESASTNQTSMYLCASKDISYEQYFGPGTRLTVT.

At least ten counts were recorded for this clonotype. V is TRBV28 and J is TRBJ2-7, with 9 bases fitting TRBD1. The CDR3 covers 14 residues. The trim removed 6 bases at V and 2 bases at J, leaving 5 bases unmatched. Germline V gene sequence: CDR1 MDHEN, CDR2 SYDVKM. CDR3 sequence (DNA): TGTGCCAGCAGCCACTACAGGGGGCCCTACGAGCAGTACTTC. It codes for CASSHYRGPYEQYF.

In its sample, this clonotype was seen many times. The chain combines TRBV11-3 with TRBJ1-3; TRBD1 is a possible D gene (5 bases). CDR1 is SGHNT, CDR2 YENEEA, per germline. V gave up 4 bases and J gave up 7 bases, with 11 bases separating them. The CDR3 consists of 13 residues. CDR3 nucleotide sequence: TGTGCCAGCAGCTCCGGGGGAGACAACACCATATATTTT. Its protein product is CASSSGGDNTIYF.

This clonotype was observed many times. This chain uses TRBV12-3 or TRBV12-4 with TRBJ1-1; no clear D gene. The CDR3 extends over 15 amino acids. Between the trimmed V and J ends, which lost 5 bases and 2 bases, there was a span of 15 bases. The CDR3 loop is CASSLPRDQNTEAFF. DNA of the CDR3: TGTGCCAGCAGTCTCCCCCGGGATCAAAACACTGAAGCTTTCTTT.

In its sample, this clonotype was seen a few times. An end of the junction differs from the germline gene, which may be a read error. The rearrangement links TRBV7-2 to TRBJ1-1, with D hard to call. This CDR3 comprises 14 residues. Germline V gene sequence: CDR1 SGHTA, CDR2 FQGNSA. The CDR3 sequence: CASRFDGGFTEAFF. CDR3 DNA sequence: TGTGCCAGCCGCTTTGACGGTGGGTTTACTGAAGCTTTCTTT.

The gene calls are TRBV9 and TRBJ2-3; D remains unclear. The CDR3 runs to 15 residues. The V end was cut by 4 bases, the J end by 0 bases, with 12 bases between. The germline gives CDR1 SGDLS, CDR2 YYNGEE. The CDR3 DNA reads TGTGCCAGCAGCCCCCGGACCGTAAGCACAGATACGCAGTATTTT. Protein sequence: CASSPRTVSTDTQYF. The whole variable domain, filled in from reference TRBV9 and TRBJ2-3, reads DSGVTQTPKHLITATGQRVTLRCSPRSGDLSVYWYQQSLDQGLQFLIQYYNGEERAKGNILERFSAQQFPDLHSELNLSSLELGDSALYFCASSPRTVSTDTQYFGPGTRLTVL.

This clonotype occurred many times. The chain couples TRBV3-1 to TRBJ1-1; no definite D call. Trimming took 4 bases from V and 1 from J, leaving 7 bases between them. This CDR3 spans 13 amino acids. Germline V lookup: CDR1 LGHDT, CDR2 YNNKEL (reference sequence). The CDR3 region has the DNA TGTGCCAGCAGCCGAGTCGGGAACACTGAAGCTTTCTTT. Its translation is CASSRVGNTEAFF. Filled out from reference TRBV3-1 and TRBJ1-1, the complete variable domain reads DTAVSQTPKYLVTQMGNDKSIKCEQNLGHDTMYWYKQDSKKFLKIMFSYNNKELIINETVPNRFSPKSPDKAHLNLHINSLELGDSAVYFCASSRVGNTEAFFGQGTRLTVV.

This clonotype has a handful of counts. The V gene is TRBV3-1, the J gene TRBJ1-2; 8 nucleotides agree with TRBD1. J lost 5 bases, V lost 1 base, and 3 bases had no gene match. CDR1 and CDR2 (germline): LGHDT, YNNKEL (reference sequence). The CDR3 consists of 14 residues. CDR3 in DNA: TGTGCCAGCAGCCAAGCCGGGACAGGTTATGGCTACACCTTC. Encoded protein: CASSQAGTGYGYTF.

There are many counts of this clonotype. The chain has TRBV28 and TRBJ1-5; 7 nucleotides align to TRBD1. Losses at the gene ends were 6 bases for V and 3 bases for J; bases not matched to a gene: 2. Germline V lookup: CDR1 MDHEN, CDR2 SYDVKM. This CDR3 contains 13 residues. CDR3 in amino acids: CASRTGTNQPQHF. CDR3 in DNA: TGTGCCAGCAGGACAGGGACCAATCAGCCCCAGCATTTT.

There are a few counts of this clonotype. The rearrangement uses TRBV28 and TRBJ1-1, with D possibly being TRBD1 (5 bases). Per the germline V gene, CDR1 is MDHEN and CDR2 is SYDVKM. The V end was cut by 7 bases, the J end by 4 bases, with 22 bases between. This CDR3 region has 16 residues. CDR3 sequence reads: CASNNPGVGPTTEAFF. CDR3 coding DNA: TGTGCCAGCAATAATCCCGGAGTGGGACCTACCACTGAAGCTTTCTTT.

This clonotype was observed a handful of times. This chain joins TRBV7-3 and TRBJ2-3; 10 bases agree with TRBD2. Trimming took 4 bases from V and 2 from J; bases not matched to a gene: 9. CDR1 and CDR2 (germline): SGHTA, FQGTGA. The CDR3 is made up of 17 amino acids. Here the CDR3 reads CASSSESGRAPTDTQYF. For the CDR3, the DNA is TGTGCCAGCAGCTCCGAGAGCGGGAGGGCCCCCACAGATACGCAGTATTTT.

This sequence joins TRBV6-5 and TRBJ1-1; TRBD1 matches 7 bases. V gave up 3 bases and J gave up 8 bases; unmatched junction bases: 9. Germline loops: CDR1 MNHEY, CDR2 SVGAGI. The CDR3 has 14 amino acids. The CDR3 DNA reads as TGTGCCAGCAGTTATTCGGGACCGGACAGGGAAGCTTTCTTT. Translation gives CASSYSGPDREAFF.

The DNA of the CDR3 is TGTGCCAGCAGTGACCAGATTAACACCGGGGAGCTGTTTTTT. Translation: CASSDQINTGELFF. The chain joins TRBV6-1 to TRBJ2-2; D call uncertain. Trimming removed 3 bases from V and 2 bases from J, with 7 bases in between. The V gene's germline CDR1 is MNHNS and CDR2 SASEGT. The CDR3 has 14 amino acids.

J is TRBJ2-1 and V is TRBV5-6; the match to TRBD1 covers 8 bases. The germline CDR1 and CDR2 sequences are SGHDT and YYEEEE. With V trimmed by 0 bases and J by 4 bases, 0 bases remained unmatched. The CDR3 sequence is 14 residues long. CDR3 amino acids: CASSLGTGYNEQFF. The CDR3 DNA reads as TGTGCCAGCAGCTTGGGGACAGGGTACAATGAGCAGTTCTTC.

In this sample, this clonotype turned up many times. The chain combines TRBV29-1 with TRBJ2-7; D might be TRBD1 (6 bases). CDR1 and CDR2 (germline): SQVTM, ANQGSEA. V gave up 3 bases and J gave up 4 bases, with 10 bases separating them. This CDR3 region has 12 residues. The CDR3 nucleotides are TGCAGCGTTGAGGACAGCCCTTACGAGCAGTACTTC. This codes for CSVEDSPYEQYF.